The 22 T cell receptor beta chains reported below all come from one sample, sequenced in a study of blood T cell repertoires in COVID-19. TCRdb's copy holds only in-frame clones and misses some; the assay was immunoSEQ multiplex PCR. The sample has 370,000 or so clones; roughly four fifths are singletons. Sequencing was performed on peripheral blood. These receptor sequences come from a human donor with acute or convalescent COVID-19. The donor label of this sample is uncertain.

This chain uses TRBV28 with TRBJ2-6; no reliable D call. This CDR3 has 16 amino acids. V was trimmed by 7 bases and J by 4 bases, leaving 17 bases between them. The V gene's germline CDR1 is MDHEN and CDR2 SYDVKM. Written as DNA, the CDR3 is TGTGCCAGCATACCAGGCGAAGCTTCGGGGGCCAACGTCCTGACTTTC. As protein: CASIPGEASGANVLTF.

The chain is built from TRBV18 and TRBJ2-5; tentative D call: TRBD2 (6 bases). Germline CDR1 and CDR2: KGHSH and LQKENI. The CDR3 consists of 15 residues. V lost 6 bases and J 2 bases, leaving 16 bases between the germline ends. CDR3 sequence: CASSDRGGVQETQYF. The CDR3 nucleotides are TGTGCCAGCTCCGACCGGGGCGGGGTACAAGAGACCCAGTACTTC.

The chain uses TRBV5-1 and TRBJ1-1, with unresolved D. The CDR3 consists of 13 residues. Trimming cost V 4 bases and J 0 bases, with 7 bases left between them. Germline CDR1 SGHRS, CDR2 YFSETQ. The CDR3 DNA follows: TGCGCCAGCAGCCCCTTTTTGAACACTGAAGCTTTCTTT. It translates to CASSPFLNTEAFF.

The J gene is TRBJ2-2, the V gene TRBV7-8, with D maybe TRBD2 (7 bases). There are 16 residues in the CDR3. V was trimmed by 2 bases and J by 7 bases, leaving 17 bases between them. The germline gives CDR1 SGHVS, CDR2 FQNEAQ. Here the CDR3 reads CASSLFLSGGNGELFF. CDR3 coding DNA: TGTGCCAGCAGCTTATTTCTTTCGGGGGGCAACGGGGAGCTGTTTTTT.

This clone was counted only a few times. The chain links TRBV10-1 to TRBJ2-2; 10 bases line up with TRBD2. The CDR3 covers 13 residues. CDR1 is WNHNN, CDR2 SYGVQD, per germline (reference sequence). Unmatched junction bases numbered 6, after V lost 10 bases and J lost 7 bases. CDR3 DNA: TGCGCCACCTCTAGCGGGGGCCTCGGGGAGCTGTTTTTT. It codes for CATSSGGLGELFF.

This clone was picked up one time. This chain links TRBV4-1 with TRBJ2-5, with 7 bases matching TRBD1. The CDR3 is made up of 14 amino acids. CDR1 MGHRA and CDR2 YSYEKL come from the germline V gene. After removal of 6 bases from V and 1 base from J, the junction contained 5 bases not matched to a gene. CDR3 sequence (DNA): TGCGCCAGCAGTTACCGGGACAGCCAAGAGACCCAGTACTTC. This sequence encodes CASSYRDSQETQYF.

The chain recombines TRBV6-1 with TRBJ1-4; 10 nucleotides line up with TRBD1. CDR3 size: 16 residues. With 4 bases clipped from V and 4 bases from J, the junction kept 6 bases outside the gene matches. Germline-derived CDR1 and CDR2 are MNHNS and SASEGT. The CDR3 is CASSVGQGNLNEKLFF. In DNA, the CDR3 is TGTGCCAGCAGTGTGGGACAGGGGAACCTTAATGAAAAACTGTTTTTT.

This rearrangement joins TRBV5-8 to TRBJ2-6, with 10 bases fitting TRBD2. The V gene's germline CDR1 is SGHTS and CDR2 YDEGEE. Trimming removed 0 bases from V and 1 base from J; junction bases left unmatched: 4. The CDR3 has 18 amino acids. The CDR3 protein is CASSLAASGSSGANVLTF. CDR3 DNA sequence: TGTGCCAGCAGCTTGGCCGCTAGCGGGAGTTCTGGGGCCAACGTCCTGACTTTC.

The chain uses TRBV11-2 and TRBJ2-7; 8 bases agree with TRBD1. This CDR3 is 14 amino acids long. With 3 bases clipped from V and 2 bases from J, the junction kept 3 bases outside the gene matches. Germline V CDR1 and CDR2: SGHAT, FQNNGV. The CDR3 DNA is TGTGCCAGCAGCTTCGGGGGACAGGCCTACGAGCAGTACTTC. Translating gives CASSFGGQAYEQYF.

This clone has just one count. The V and J genes are TRBV3-1 (or the pseudogene TRBV3-2) and TRBJ1-2; weak D call: TRBD1 (5 bases). Germline V gene lookup returns CDR1 LGHDT and CDR2 YNNKEL (reference sequence). This CDR3 contains 12 residues. V lost 5 bases and J 8 bases, leaving 12 bases between the germline ends. The CDR3 DNA is TGTGCCAGCAGCAAAGGGGAGGGCGGCTACACCTTC. This encodes CASSKGEGGYTF.

V and J are TRBV18 and TRBJ2-7, with 9 bases lining up with TRBD1. This CDR3 region has 15 residues. Germline CDR1 and CDR2: KGHSH and LQKENI. After removal of 3 bases from V and 2 bases from J, the junction contained 5 bases not matched to a gene. The CDR3 here is CASSPTGGPAYEQYF. Written as DNA, the CDR3 is TGTGCCAGCTCACCGACAGGGGGACCGGCCTACGAGCAGTACTTC. Filled out from reference TRBV18 and TRBJ2-7, the complete variable domain reads NAGVMQNPRHLVRRRGQEARLRCSPMKGHSHVYWYRQLPEEGLKFMVYLQKENIIDESGMPKERFSAEFPKEGPSILRIQQVVRGDSAAYFCASSPTGGPAYEQYFGPGTRLTVT.

V usage is TRBV5-6 and J usage is TRBJ2-5, with a tentative D call TRBD2 (5 bases). Germline V lookup: CDR1 SGHDT, CDR2 YYEEEE. The CDR3 has 15 residues. Trimming left V 1 base short and J 2 bases short, with 12 bases between. CDR3 sequence (DNA): TGTGCCAGCAGCTTGTTCAGCCGACTACAAGAGACCCAGTACTTC. Protein sequence: CASSLFSRLQETQYF.

This clone was counted only a few times. The V call is TRBV27, the J call TRBJ2-7; the D gene is possibly TRBD1 (5 bases). The germline V gene has CDR1 MNHEY and CDR2 SMNVEV (reference sequence). V was pared by 4 bases and J by 2 bases, with 12 bases between. The CDR3 is made up of 14 amino acids. The CDR3 DNA is TGTGCCAGCAGTTCTCGACAGAGTACCTACGAGCAGTACTTC. It codes for CASSSRQSTYEQYF.

On this clone itself: This specimen includes other DNA sequences encoding the same CDR3. The chain joins TRBV3-1 (or the pseudogene TRBV3-2) to TRBJ1-1, with D perhaps matching TRBD1 (6 bases). Trimming took 4 bases from V and 1 from J, leaving 10 bases between them. Germline CDR1 LGHDT, CDR2 YNNKEL (reference sequence). CDR3 length equals 14 residues. DNA of the CDR3: TGTGCCAGCAGCCTTGGACAGTCGAACACTGAAGCTTTCTTT. Its translation is CASSLGQSNTEAFF.

About this clone itself: Different DNA sequences within this sample yield the same CDR3. The chain uses TRBV18 and TRBJ2-5; 9 bases are shared with TRBD1. The CDR3 consists of 13 residues. The germline V gene encodes CDR1 KGHSH and CDR2 LQKENI. J was trimmed by 4 bases and V by 3 bases; bases with no gene match: 0. The CDR3 nucleotides are TGTGCCAGCTCACCGGGACAGGGAGAGACCCAGTACTTC. It yields the protein CASSPGQGETQYF.

A single count supports this clone. The rearrangement joins TRBV2 to TRBJ1-5; no clear D gene. Between the trimmed V and J ends, which lost 6 bases and 6 bases, there was a span of 12 bases. Looked up from germline, CDR1 is SNHLY and CDR2 is FYNNEI. This CDR3 spans 13 amino acids. Here the CDR3 DNA reads TGTGCCAGCAGCAGAGAGGGTGCTCAGCCCCAGCATTTT. This sequence encodes CASSREGAQPQHF.

This chain uses TRBV27 with TRBJ2-1, with D maybe TRBD2 (6 bases). Germline V gene data show CDR1 as MNHEY and CDR2 as SMNVEV (reference sequence). The CDR3 contains 17 residues. V was trimmed by 3 bases and J by 9 bases, leaving 24 bases between them. In DNA form, the CDR3 reads TGTGCCAGCAGTTTTTTGGGAGCGGGCGGGCGGTCATTTGAGCAGTTCTTC. It specifies CASSFLGAGGRSFEQFF.

The chain links TRBV4-1 to TRBJ1-2; D is unclear. CDR3 length: 12 residues. Germline-derived CDR1 and CDR2 are MGHRA and YSYEKL. Trimming removed 5 bases at V and 5 bases at J, with 9 bases between. The CDR3 spells CASSSGRYGYTF. The CDR3 region has the DNA TGCGCCAGCAGCTCAGGCCGGTATGGCTACACCTTC.

V and J are TRBV3-1 (or the pseudogene TRBV3-2) and TRBJ1-1, with 7 nucleotides matching TRBD1. Germline CDR1 is LGHDT and CDR2 is YNNKEL (reference sequence). V dropped 1 base and J dropped 7; count of bases not matched to a gene: 9. The CDR3 spans 15 residues. The CDR3 region is CASSQGPGQTIEAFF. The CDR3 DNA follows: TGTGCCAGCAGCCAAGGCCCGGGACAGACTATTGAAGCTTTCTTT.

J is TRBJ1-2 and V is TRBV6-5; 7 bases are shared with TRBD1. The CDR3 totals 16 residues. V shed 2 bases and J 5 bases; nucleotides not matched to a gene: 11. Germline lookup yields CDR1 MNHEY and CDR2 SVGAGI. The CDR3 region is CASSYVRQGGSYGYTF. DNA of the CDR3: TGTGCCAGCAGTTACGTACGACAGGGTGGTTCGTATGGCTACACCTTC.

The chain couples TRBV2 to TRBJ1-2, with 7 bases that match TRBD1. CDR3 length: 14 amino acids. Germline V lookup: CDR1 SNHLY, CDR2 FYNNEI. V trimming: 9 bases; J trimming: 0 bases; junction bases outside the gene matches: 7. The CDR3 region is CARTGQVTNYGYTF. The CDR3 nucleotides read TGTGCCAGGACAGGGCAAGTTACTAACTATGGCTACACCTTC.

This sequence joins TRBV5-8 and TRBJ1-4; D unclear. CDR3 length: 15 residues. Per germline, CDR1 SGHTS and CDR2 YDEGEE. Trimming took off 3 bases at V and 4 bases at J, with 13 bases between the two ends. For the CDR3, the DNA is TGTGCCAGCAGCTCCGAGGCTATCTTTAATGAAAAACTGTTTTTT. It yields the protein CASSSEAIFNEKLFF.